The clone carrying this T cell receptor (beta chain) was counted a few times. The antigen remains undetermined. V dropped 0 bases and J dropped 4 bases, with 10 bases sitting between them. CDR1 is SGHAT, CDR2 FQNNGV, per germline. This CDR3 region has 14 residues. Time point denoted: newly diagnosed GD, antithyroid drugs for less than 3 months. With RNA extracted from PBMCs as input, the TCR library was made. The record originates from a study of regulatory T cells in long-lasting Graves disease. Findings of the study overall: Limited samples may have lowered accuracy. Persistent cases favored TRBV28, TRBJ1-2 and TRBJ2-5.

Construction of the TCR beta libraries employed iRepertoire HTBI primers in conjunction with Arm-PCR of CDR3 regions. TCRdb ran MiXCR on the multiplex PCR reads and lists one entry per CDR3 protein. The table lists 450,000 to 650,000 distinct CDR3 sequences, roughly 16% of them singletons, with 20% to 25% in the top ten. This same sample was also part of a study on T cells in Graves' hyperthyroidism and ophthalmopathy. That publication notes: Uncontrolled infection, other autoimmune disease, pregnancy or lactation barred patients from enrollment.

The sequencing used peripheral blood mononuclear cells (PBMCs), collected at new diagnosis, from a patient treated with antithyroid drugs. This TCR was sampled from a woman aged 40-65 years with Graves disease. The genes are TRBV11-2 and TRBJ2-7; possible D gene TRBD1, 5 bases. The CDR3 loop reads CASSLEDSFYEQYF. CDR3 DNA: TGTGCCAGCAGCTTAGAAGACAGCTTTTACGAGCAGTACTTC.